A single sample gave rise to the 27 T cell receptor beta chains below, sequenced in a study of T cell changes during pregnancy in multiple sclerosis. Assay: immunoSEQ multiplex PCR; the TCRdb copy retains only in-frame clones and omits some. The sample holds 33,000 or so clones, roughly nine tenths seen once. The material was CD8+ T cells from peripheral blood mononuclear cells, obtained in the third trimester of pregnancy. These receptors all come from a female donor with multiple sclerosis, enrolled in a pregnancy study.

CDR3 nucleotide sequence: TGTGCCAGCAGTTTCCGCCACAGGGGACCTATGAACACTGAAGCTTTCTTT. Residues: CASSFRHRGPMNTEAFF. The chain couples TRBV27 to TRBJ1-1, with TRBD1 matching 7 bases. J gave up 0 bases and V 3 bases, and 10 bases lay outside the gene matches. The CDR3 has 17 residues. From germline, CDR1 is MNHEY and CDR2 SMNVEV (reference sequence).

The genes are TRBV28 and TRBJ2-2; unclear D gene. V lost 4 bases and J lost 7, with 10 bases in between. The CDR3 is 13 amino acids. Germline V gene lookup returns CDR1 MDHEN and CDR2 SYDVKM. The CDR3 bases are TGTGCCAGCAGTTCCAAACCCTACGGGGAGCTGTTTTTT. Amino acids: CASSSKPYGELFF.

The rearrangement joins TRBV5-5 to TRBJ2-4, with 9 bases aligning to TRBD1. Germline loops: CDR1 SGHKS, CDR2 YYEKEE (reference sequence). The V gene end was trimmed by 4 bases and the J gene end by 1 base; junction bases not matched to a gene: 12. The CDR3 consists of 18 residues. The CDR3 DNA follows: TGTGCCAGCAGCGCAGACAGGGGGACGAGTATTGCCAAAAACATTCAGTACTTC. It codes for CASSADRGTSIAKNIQYF.

As DNA, the CDR3 is TGTGCCAGCAGCTCTCGCTACGAGCAGTACTTC. This encodes CASSSRYEQYF. V gene TRBV7-9 combines with J gene TRBJ2-7, with unresolved D. The CDR3 spans 11 residues. Per germline, CDR1 SEHNR and CDR2 FQNEAQ (reference sequence). Trimming cost V 4 bases and J 3 bases, with 4 bases left between them.

This clone was picked up a small number of times. The chain recombines TRBV2 with TRBJ1-1, with D perhaps TRBD1 (6 bases). Per germline, CDR1 SNHLY and CDR2 FYNNEI. The CDR3 runs to 13 residues. V was cut by 3 bases and J by 1 base, with 6 bases left in between. The CDR3: CASSDRGNTEAFF. The DNA of the CDR3 is TGTGCCAGCAGTGACAGGGGGAACACTGAAGCTTTCTTT. The whole variable domain, remainder taken from reference TRBV2 and TRBJ1-1, is EPEVTQTPSHQVTQMGQEVILRCVPISNHLYFYWYRQILGQKVEFLVSFYNNEISEKSEIFDDQFSVERPDGSNFTLKIRSTKLEDSAMYFCASSDRGNTEAFFGQGTRLTVV.

The rearrangement links TRBV7-9 to TRBJ2-1; 10 bases are a match to TRBD2. With 3 bases clipped from V and 2 bases from J, the junction kept 1 base outside the gene matches. This CDR3 region has 15 residues. CDR1 SEHNR and CDR2 FQNEAQ come from the germline V gene (reference sequence). The CDR3 DNA follows: TGTGCCAGCAGCTTTAGCGGGGGGACCTACAATGAGCAGTTCTTC. It specifies CASSFSGGTYNEQFF.

V usage is TRBV28 and J usage is TRBJ2-7, with 7 bases aligning to TRBD1. J lost 1 base, V lost 4 bases, and 7 bases had no gene match. Germline-derived CDR1 and CDR2 are MDHEN and SYDVKM. This CDR3 has 15 residues. CDR3 sequence (DNA): TGTGCCAGCAGTTCCGGGACAGAGCTTTCCTACGAGCAGTACTTC. Protein product: CASSSGTELSYEQYF.

The V call is TRBV7-3, the J call TRBJ2-3, with a tentative D call TRBD2 (6 bases). There are 14 residues in the CDR3. CDR1 and CDR2 from the germline V gene are SGHTA and FQGTGA. Trimming shortened V by 4 bases and J by 0 bases, and 8 bases separated the two germline ends. CDR3 bases: TGTGCCAGCAGCTCCGGGACTAGCACAGATACGCAGTATTTT. Translating it yields CASSSGTSTDTQYF. Combining the CDR3 with reference TRBV7-3 and TRBJ2-3 gives the whole variable domain GAGVSQTPSNKVTEKGKYVELRCDPISGHTALYWYRQSLGQGPEFLIYFQGTGAADDSGLPNDRFFAVRPEGSVSTLKIQRTERGDSAVYLCASSSGTSTDTQYFGPGTRLTVL.

This clone has only a few counts. This chain joins TRBV27 and TRBJ1-1, with 7 bases matching TRBD1. The CDR3 totals 14 residues. The ends lost 3 bases at V and 4 bases at J; junction bases unmatched: 5. Looked up from germline, CDR1 is MNHEY and CDR2 is SMNVEV (reference sequence). This CDR3 is CASSLTGPGTEAFF. CDR3 bases: TGTGCCAGCAGTTTGACAGGGCCCGGCACTGAAGCTTTCTTT.

The V gene is TRBV27, the J gene TRBJ2-1; TRBD2 matches 10 bases. The V segment lost 6 bases and the J segment 9 bases; nucleotides outside the gene matches: 11. The CDR3 contains 15 residues. Per the germline V gene, CDR1 is MNHEY and CDR2 is SMNVEV (reference sequence). Here the CDR3 reads CASRLGLATMGEQFF. In DNA, the CDR3 is TGTGCCAGCAGACTGGGACTAGCGACTATGGGTGAGCAGTTCTTC.

The chain couples TRBV28 to TRBJ1-3; D is perhaps TRBD1 (6 bases). Trimming removed 3 bases at V and 2 bases at J, with 14 bases between. The CDR3 runs to 16 residues. Germline lookup yields CDR1 MDHEN and CDR2 SYDVKM. For the CDR3, the DNA is TGTGCCAGCAGTTTCCTCCTGACAGGAGCTGGAAACACCATATATTTT. Its protein is CASSFLLTGAGNTIYF.

This clone was observed a handful of times. V usage is TRBV11-2 and J usage is TRBJ2-7; a weak D match, TRBD2 (7 bases). V was pared by 3 bases and J by 1 base, with 13 bases between. The CDR3 is made up of 15 amino acids. Germline loops: CDR1 SGHAT, CDR2 FQNNGV. DNA of the CDR3: TGTGCCAGCAGCTTGGGCGGGGGCCCTTCCTACGAGCAGTACTTC. Translating gives CASSLGGGPSYEQYF. Looking up the rest from reference TRBV11-2 and TRBJ2-7 gives the full variable domain: EAGVAQSPRYKIIEKRQSVAFWCNPISGHATLYWYQQILGQGPKLLIQFQNNGVVDDSQLPKDRFSAERLKGVDSTLKIQPAKLEDSAVYLCASSLGGGPSYEQYFGPGTRLTVT.

Only a few counts were recorded for this clone. This chain links TRBV7-3 with TRBJ1-4, with 8 nucleotides matching TRBD1. The CDR3 totals 13 residues. Germline-derived CDR1 and CDR2 are SGHTA and FQGTGA. J lost 14 bases, V lost 3 bases, and 8 bases had no gene match. CDR3 DNA: TGTGCCAGCAGCTTGACAGGGGCTGAGGTGCTGTTTTTT. Its protein is CASSLTGAEVLFF.

The J gene is TRBJ1-2, the V gene TRBV29-1; D unclear. V was trimmed by 4 bases and J by 0 bases, leaving 12 bases between them. Per the germline V gene, CDR1 is SQVTM and CDR2 is ANQGSEA. The CDR3 covers 14 residues. The CDR3 bases are TGCAGCGTTGCGTCAAGCGGAGCTAACTATGGCTACACCTTC. It is translated as CSVASSGANYGYTF.

The chain has TRBV9 and TRBJ2-2; a possible D gene is TRBD1 (6 bases). Looked up from germline, CDR1 is SGDLS and CDR2 is YYNGEE. V lost 4 bases to trimming and J lost 0 bases, with 13 bases between them. The CDR3 sequence is 16 residues long. The CDR3 nucleotides are TGTGCCAGCAGCCCAGAGACAGGCCCGAACACCGGGGAGCTGTTTTTT. This encodes CASSPETGPNTGELFF.

The CDR3 region has the DNA TGTGCCAGCAGCACCAACCGGGACAGGGTTGGAACAGATACGCAGTATTTT. This codes for CASSTNRDRVGTDTQYF. The rearrangement joins TRBV7-9 to TRBJ2-3, with 9 bases fitting TRBD1. Germline assignment: CDR1 SEHNR and CDR2 FQNEAQ (reference sequence). The CDR3 runs to 17 residues. The J segment lost 3 bases and the V segment lost 5 bases, leaving 12 bases of the junction unmatched.

In this sample, this clone turned up a few times. The V call is TRBV30, the J call TRBJ1-1, with D maybe TRBD1 (5 bases). Trimming removed 4 bases from V and 0 bases from J, with 18 bases in between. Germline V gene data show CDR1 as GTSNPN and CDR2 as SVGIG (reference sequence). This CDR3 has 16 residues. The chain's CDR3 is CAWIPNGRGMNTEAFF. The CDR3 region has the DNA TGTGCCTGGATCCCTAACGGGAGGGGCATGAACACTGAAGCTTTCTTT.

Only a few counts were recorded for this clone. CDR3 in DNA: TGTGCCAGTAGCTGGACTTCTAGCGGACAAGAGACCCAGTACTTC. It is translated as CASSWTSSGQETQYF. V and J are TRBV19 and TRBJ2-5, with TRBD2 identical over 7 bases. With 6 bases clipped from V and 2 bases from J, the junction kept 9 bases outside the gene matches. There are 15 residues in the CDR3. Germline CDR1 reads LNHDA; CDR2 reads SQIVND (reference sequence).

V gene TRBV27 combines with J gene TRBJ2-7; 7 nucleotides match TRBD1. Germline V gives CDR1 MNHEY, CDR2 SMNVEV (reference sequence). The CDR3 totals 15 residues. Trimming took 6 bases from V and 6 from J; bases not matched to a gene: 14. As DNA, the CDR3 is TGTGCCAGCAGGAACTTGACAGGGTGGTCGGTCGAGCAGTACTTC. Amino acids: CASRNLTGWSVEQYF.

The chain recombines TRBV7-9 with TRBJ2-1, with 9 nucleotides matching TRBD2. V was pared by 4 bases and J by 8 bases, with 6 bases of the junction left unmatched. Germline assignment: CDR1 SEHNR and CDR2 FQNEAQ (reference sequence). The CDR3 extends over 14 amino acids. The CDR3 loop reads CASSSGGRGDEQFF. In DNA form, the CDR3 reads TGTGCCAGCAGCTCGGGCGGGAGGGGAGATGAGCAGTTCTTC.

V gene TRBV2 combines with J gene TRBJ2-3; the D is unclear. The ends were cut back, 2 bases at V and 6 bases at J, with 12 bases in the middle. This CDR3 is built from 14 residues. The V gene's germline CDR1 is SNHLY and CDR2 FYNNEI. The CDR3 sequence is CASSETVETDTQYF. The CDR3 coding sequence is TGTGCCAGCAGTGAAACGGTGGAGACCGATACGCAGTATTTT.

The chain has TRBV5-1 and TRBJ1-2, with TRBD1 matching over 7 bases. The CDR3 runs 14 residues. Germline loops: CDR1 SGHRS, CDR2 YFSETQ. Trimming took 4 bases from V and 2 from J; bases not matched to a gene: 5. The CDR3 nucleotides are TGCGCCAGCAGCCCCTGGACAGGAAACTATGGCTACACCTTC. Its protein is CASSPWTGNYGYTF.

As regards this clone: Germline is not matched at one junction end, which may reflect a read error. The genes are TRBV5-6 and TRBJ2-3; TRBD2 matches 11 bases. This CDR3 comprises 15 residues. Germline V lookup: CDR1 SGHDT, CDR2 YYEEEE. CDR3 in amino acids: CASGFSGGGTDTQYF. The CDR3 DNA reads as TGTGCCAGCGGCTTTAGCGGGGGGGGCACAGATACGCAGTATTTT.

The chain combines TRBV2 with TRBJ2-2; TRBD1 agrees at 9 bases. Germline V gene data show CDR1 as SNHLY and CDR2 as FYNNEI. CDR3 length equals 15 residues. The V segment lost 7 bases and the J segment 6 bases; nucleotides outside the gene matches: 9. CDR3: CASNPGTGFPGELFF. The DNA for the CDR3 is TGTGCCAGCAATCCCGGGACAGGGTTCCCCGGGGAGCTGTTTTTT.

This chain links TRBV13 with TRBJ2-1; 9 bases are shared with TRBD2. The V segment lost 6 bases and the J segment 12 bases; nucleotides outside the gene matches: 18. The CDR3 runs 16 residues. CDR1 PRHDT and CDR2 FYEKMQ come from the germline V gene (reference sequence). The CDR3 DNA reads TGTGCCAGCAGTCAGACGGCGGGAGGGCCCCCAATCGCGCAGTTCTTC. Encoded protein: CASSQTAGGPPIAQFF.

The rearrangement uses TRBV5-1 and TRBJ2-3; tentatively, D is TRBD2 (5 bases). The V gene's germline CDR1 is SGHRS and CDR2 YFSETQ. This CDR3 region has 15 residues. Trimming pared 0 bases from V and 0 bases from J, leaving 8 bases between. The CDR3 DNA follows: TGCGCCAGCAGCTTGGCGGAGGCTAGCACAGATACGCAGTATTTT. The encoded protein is CASSLAEASTDTQYF.

J is TRBJ1-5 and V is TRBV27; no firm D call. Trimming shortened V by 3 bases and J by 4 bases, and 13 bases separated the two germline ends. The CDR3 length is 15 residues. In germline, CDR1 is MNHEY, CDR2 SMNVEV (reference sequence). CDR3 nucleotides: TGTGCCAGCAGTTTTGGCAAACCGGGGAATCAGCCCCAGCATTTT. Translating it yields CASSFGKPGNQPQHF.